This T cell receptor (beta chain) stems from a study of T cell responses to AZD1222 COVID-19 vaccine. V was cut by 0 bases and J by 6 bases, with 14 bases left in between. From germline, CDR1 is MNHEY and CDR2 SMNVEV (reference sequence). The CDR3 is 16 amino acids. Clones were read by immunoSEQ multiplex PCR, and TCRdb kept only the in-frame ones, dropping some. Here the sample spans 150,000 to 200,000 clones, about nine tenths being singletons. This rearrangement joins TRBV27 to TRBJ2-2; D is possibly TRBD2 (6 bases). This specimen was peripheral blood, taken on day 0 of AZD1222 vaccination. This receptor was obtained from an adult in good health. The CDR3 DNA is TGTGCCAGCAGTTTATCTGGCCAACTAGCTGCCGGGGAGCTGTTTTTT. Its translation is CASSLSGQLAAGELFF.